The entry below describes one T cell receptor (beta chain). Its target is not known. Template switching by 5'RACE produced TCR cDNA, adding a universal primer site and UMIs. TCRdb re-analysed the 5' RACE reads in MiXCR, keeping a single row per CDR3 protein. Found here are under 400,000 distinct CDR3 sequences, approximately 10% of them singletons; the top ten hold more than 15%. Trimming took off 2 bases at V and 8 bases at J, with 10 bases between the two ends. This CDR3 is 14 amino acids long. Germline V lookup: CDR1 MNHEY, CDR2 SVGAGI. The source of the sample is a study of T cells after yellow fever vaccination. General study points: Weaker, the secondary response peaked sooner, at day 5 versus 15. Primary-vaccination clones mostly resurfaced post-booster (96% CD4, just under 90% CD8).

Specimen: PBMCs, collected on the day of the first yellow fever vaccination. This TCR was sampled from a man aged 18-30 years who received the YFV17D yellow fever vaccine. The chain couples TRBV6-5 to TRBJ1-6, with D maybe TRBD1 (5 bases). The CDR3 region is CASSYGEGYSPLHF. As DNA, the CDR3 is TGTGCCAGCAGTTACGGTGAGGGGTATTCACCCCTCCACTTT.